This T cell receptor (beta chain) was observed in a study of response to subunit inactivated influenza vaccine. TCRdb passed the RT-PCR reads through MiXCR, listing each CDR3 protein once. The sample lists roughly 550,000 distinct CDR3 sequences, roughly 23% occurring once. Concerning this clonotype itself: Its specificity is unknown.

Regarding the study as a whole: After each seasonal influenza vaccination, few new T cells are recruited, the authors suggested.

This CDR3 comprises 16 residues. V dropped 5 bases and J dropped 4 bases, with 21 bases sitting between them. These data also featured in a second study, about T cells expressing NK-cell markers. As that study records: Generation of TCR beta cDNA was performed by 5'RACE template switching incorporating UMIs. Seven of eight sequenced donors tested HCMV-seropositive; one tested seronegative. In more than five donors, dominant CD3+CD56+NKG2C+ clonotypes ranked among the top 10 CD8+ clonotypes. Where four donors were concerned, these clonotypes also led the CD3+CD56-NKG2C+ fraction.

The sequencing used CD4+ T cells sorted from PBMCs, collected roughly 12 days after vaccination. This receptor was taken from a man aged 50-60 years who received an inactivated influenza vaccine. This chain connects TRBV12-3 or TRBV12-4 to TRBJ2-7, with TRBD1 as a possible D gene (7 bases). The CDR3 nucleotides are TGTGCCAGCAGTCTAGACTCTTACAGGGGAGGATACGAGCAGTACTTC. This codes for CASSLDSYRGGYEQYF.